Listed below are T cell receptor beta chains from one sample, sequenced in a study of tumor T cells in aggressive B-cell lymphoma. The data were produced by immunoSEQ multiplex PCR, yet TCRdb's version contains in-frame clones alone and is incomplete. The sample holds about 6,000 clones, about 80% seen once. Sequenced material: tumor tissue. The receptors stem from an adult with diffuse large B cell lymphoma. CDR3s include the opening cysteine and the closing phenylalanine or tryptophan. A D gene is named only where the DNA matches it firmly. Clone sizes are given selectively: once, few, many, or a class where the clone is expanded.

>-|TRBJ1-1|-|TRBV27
CASSLGGNTEAFF
TGTGCCAGCAGTTTGGGGGGTAACACTGAAGCTTTCTTT
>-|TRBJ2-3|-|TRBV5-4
CASSSAPLAGDTQYF
TGTGCCAGCAGCTCCGCCCCCCTGGCGGGGGATACGCAGTATTTT
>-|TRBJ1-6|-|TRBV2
CASRGMVSVEGYNSPLHF
TGTGCCAGCAGGGGGATGGTGTCTGTAGAGGGCTATAATTCACCCCTCCACTTT
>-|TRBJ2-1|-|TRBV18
CASSPDSSNEQFF
TGTGCCAGCTCACCAGACTCTTCCAATGAGCAGTTCTTC
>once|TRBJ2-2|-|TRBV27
CASSAYRNTGELFF
TGTGCCAGCAGTGCATACAGGAACACCGGGGAGCTGTTTTTT
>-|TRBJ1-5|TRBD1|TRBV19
CASSLSTGGAIQPQHF
TGTGCCAGTAGTTTGTCGACAGGGGGCGCGATCCAGCCCCAGCATTTT
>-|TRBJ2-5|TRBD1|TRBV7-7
CASSSIPGDRRRPQYF
TGTGCTAGCAGCTCCATACCCGGGGACAGGAGGAGGCCCCAGTACTTC
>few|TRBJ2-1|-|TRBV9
CASSITAYSYNEQFF
TGTGCCAGCAGCATAACCGCCTATTCCTACAATGAGCAGTTCTTC
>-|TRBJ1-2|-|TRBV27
CASSQGIVGGYTF
TGTGCCAGCAGCCAGGGGATCGTAGGAGGCTACACCTTC
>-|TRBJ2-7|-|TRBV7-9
CASSLPDPDSPSYEQYF
TGTGCCAGCAGCTTACCCGACCCGGACAGTCCGTCCTACGAGCAGTACTTC
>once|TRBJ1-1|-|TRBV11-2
CASQGPGNTEAFF
TGTGCCAGCCAGGGGCCCGGGAACACTGAAGCTTTCTTT
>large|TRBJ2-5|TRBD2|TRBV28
CASSPLLAGAQETQYF
TGTGCCAGCAGCCCCCTCCTAGCGGGAGCACAGGAGACCCAGTACTTC
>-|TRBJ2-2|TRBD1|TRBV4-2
CASSHPDRANGELFF
TGTGCCAGCAGCCATCCGGACAGGGCGAACGGGGAGCTGTTTTTT
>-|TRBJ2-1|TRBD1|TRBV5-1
CASSREGQASYNEQFF
TGCGCCAGCAGCAGAGAGGGACAGGCTTCCTACAATGAGCAGTTCTTC
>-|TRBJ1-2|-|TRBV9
CASSGSQVTDYTF
TGTGCCAGCAGCGGTTCCCAGGTTACCGACTACACCTTC
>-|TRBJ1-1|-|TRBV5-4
CASSLASEAFF
TGTGCCAGCAGCTTGGCCTCGGAAGCTTTCTTT
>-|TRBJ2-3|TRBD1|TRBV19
CASSIDLETGVTDTQYF
TGTGCCAGTAGTATAGATCTCGAAACAGGGGTAACAGATACGCAGTATTTT
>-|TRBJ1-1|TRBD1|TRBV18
CASSPTTGGSEAFF
TGTGCCAGCTCACCTACAACAGGGGGCTCTGAAGCTTTCTTT
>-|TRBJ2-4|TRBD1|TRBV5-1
CASSLLQGAKNIQYF
TGCGCCAGCAGCTTATTACAGGGGGCCAAAAACATTCAGTACTTC
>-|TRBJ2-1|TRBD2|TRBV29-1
CSVEVDGTSPYNEQFF
TGCAGCGTTGAAGTCGATGGGACTAGCCCATACAATGAGCAGTTCTTC
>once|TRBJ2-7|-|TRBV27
CASSPSPGQTYEQYF
TGTGCCAGCAGCCCCTCCCCAGGACAGACCTACGAGCAGTACTTC
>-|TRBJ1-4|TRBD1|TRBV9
CASSDRTGANEKLFF
TGTGCCAGCAGCGATCGGACAGGAGCTAATGAAAAACTGTTTTTT
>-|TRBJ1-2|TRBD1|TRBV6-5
CASWYTGGSNYGYTF
TGTGCCAGTTGGTATACAGGGGGTAGCAACTATGGCTACACCTTC
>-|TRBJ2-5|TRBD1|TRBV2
CASSGYRDRRQETQYF
TGTGCCAGCAGTGGATACCGGGACAGACGGCAAGAGACCCAGTACTTC
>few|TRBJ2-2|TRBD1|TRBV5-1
CASSLTGGYTRELFF
TGCGCCAGCAGCTTGACAGGGGGCTATACCAGGGAGCTGTTTTTT
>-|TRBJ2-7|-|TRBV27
CASSFGADYEQYF
TGTGCCAGCAGTTTTGGGGCCGACTACGAGCAGTACTTC
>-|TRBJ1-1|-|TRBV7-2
CASSLTTGAFF
TGTGCCAGCAGCTTAACGACAGGAGCTTTCTTT
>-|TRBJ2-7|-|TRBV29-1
CSVEDRTEAYEQYF
TGCAGCGTTGAAGATAGGACAGAAGCCTACGAGCAGTACTTC
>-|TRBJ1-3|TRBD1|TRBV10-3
CAISPGTGVGNTIYF
TGTGCCATCAGCCCTGGGACAGGGGTTGGAAACACCATATATTTT
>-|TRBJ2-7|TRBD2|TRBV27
CASRGDSYEQYF
TGTGCCAGCCGGGGGGACTCCTACGAGCAGTACTTC
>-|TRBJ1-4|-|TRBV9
CASSAGSGGYEKLFF
TGTGCCAGCAGCGCTGGGTCGGGAGGATATGAAAAACTGTTTTTT
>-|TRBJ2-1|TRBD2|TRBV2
CASIGTSGISYNEQFF
TGTGCCAGCATAGGGACTAGCGGGATTTCCTACAATGAGCAGTTCTTC
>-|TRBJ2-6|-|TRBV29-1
CSVDLLGANVLTF
TGCAGCGTTGACTTACTGGGGGCCAACGTCCTGACTTTC
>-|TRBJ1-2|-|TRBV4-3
CASSQATDNYGYIF
TGCGCCAGCAGCCAAGCGACGGATAACTATGGCTACATCTTC
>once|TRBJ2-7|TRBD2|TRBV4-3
CASSGGAAGGYEQYF
TGCGCCAGCTCCGGTGGGGCTGCGGGGGGATACGAGCAGTACTTC
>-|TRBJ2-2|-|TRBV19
CASSITGFGELFF
TGTGCCAGTAGTATTACGGGTTTCGGGGAGCTGTTTTTT
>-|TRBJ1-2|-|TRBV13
CASSSGRGSSYTF
TGTGCCAGCAGCTCTGGGCGAGGGTCAAGCTACACCTTC
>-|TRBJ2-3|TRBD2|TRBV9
CASSVNLAGGSTDTQYF
TGTGCCAGCAGCGTAAATCTAGCGGGAGGGAGCACAGATACGCAGTATTTT
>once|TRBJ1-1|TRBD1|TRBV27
CASSLQGRTEAFF
TGTGCCAGCAGTCTACAGGGGAGAACTGAAGCTTTCTTT
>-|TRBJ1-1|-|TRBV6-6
CASTAGAGFTEAFF
TGTGCCAGCACGGCAGGGGCCGGGTTCACTGAAGCTTTCTTT
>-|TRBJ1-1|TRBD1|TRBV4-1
CASSQGYRGDTEAFF
TGCGCCAGCAGCCAAGGGTACAGGGGTGACACTGAAGCTTTCTTT
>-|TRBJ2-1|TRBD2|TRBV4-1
CASSQDEGGRAGNEQFF
TGCGCCAGCAGCCAAGATGAGGGCGGGAGGGCTGGGAATGAGCAGTTCTTC
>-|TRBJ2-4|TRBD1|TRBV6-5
CASSSGQGLAKNIQYF
TGTGCCAGCAGTTCTGGACAGGGTTTAGCCAAAAACATTCAGTACTTC
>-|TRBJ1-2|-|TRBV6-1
CASKPREGTEGYTF
TGTGCCAGCAAGCCGCGGGAGGGTACCGAGGGCTACACCTTC
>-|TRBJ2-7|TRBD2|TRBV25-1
CASSERRTSGSKYYEQYF
TGTGCCAGCAGTGAGAGACGAACTAGCGGGAGCAAATACTACGAGCAGTACTTC